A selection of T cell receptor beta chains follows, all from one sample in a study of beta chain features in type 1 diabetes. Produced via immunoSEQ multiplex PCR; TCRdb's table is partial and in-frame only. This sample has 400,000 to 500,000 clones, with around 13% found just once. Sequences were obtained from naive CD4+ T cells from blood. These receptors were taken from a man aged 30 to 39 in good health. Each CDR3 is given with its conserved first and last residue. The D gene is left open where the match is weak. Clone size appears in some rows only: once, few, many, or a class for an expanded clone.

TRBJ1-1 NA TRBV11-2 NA CASSLPAARSGTEAFF TGTGCCAGCAGCCTGCCCGCAGCGAGGTCGGGCACTGAAGCTTTCTTT
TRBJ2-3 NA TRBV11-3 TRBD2 CASSPPGREERDTQYF TGTGCCAGCAGCCCCCCAGGGCGGGAGGAAAGAGATACGCAGTATTTT
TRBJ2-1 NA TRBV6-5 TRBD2 CASSYSVGTSNAEQFF TGTGCCAGCAGTTACTCAGTCGGGACTAGTAACGCTGAGCAGTTCTTC
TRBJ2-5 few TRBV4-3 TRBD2 CASSQGTSVAGETQYF TGCGCCAGCAGCCAGGGCACTAGCGTAGCTGGGGAGACCCAGTACTTC
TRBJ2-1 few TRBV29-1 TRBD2 CSVEKELGGFVGNEQFF TGCAGCGTTGAGAAAGAACTCGGGGGGTTCGTCGGCAATGAGCAGTTCTTC
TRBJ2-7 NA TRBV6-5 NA CASRSAYEQYF TGTGCCAGCAGAAGTGCTTACGAGCAGTACTTC
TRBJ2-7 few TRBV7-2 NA CASSPVPPGEQYF TGTGCCAGCAGCCCCGTTCCCCCGGGCGAGCAGTACTTC
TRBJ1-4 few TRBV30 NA CAWSGRLSEKLFF TGTGCCTGGAGCGGCCGCTTATCTGAAAAACTGTTTTTT
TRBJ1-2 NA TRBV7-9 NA CASSFRPRVVGGYTF TGTGCCAGCAGCTTCCGACCTAGGGTCGTCGGAGGCTACACCTTC
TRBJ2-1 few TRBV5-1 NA CASSLGGSSYNEQFF TGCGCCAGCAGCTTGGGCGGAAGCTCCTACAATGAGCAGTTCTTC
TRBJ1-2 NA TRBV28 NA CASSSHRGFGYTF TGTGCCAGCAGTTCCCATCGGGGGTTTGGCTACACCTTC
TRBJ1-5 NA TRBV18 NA CASSPGDQPQHF TGTGCCAGCTCACCGGGAGATCAGCCCCAGCATTTT
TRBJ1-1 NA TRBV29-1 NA CSVTYGTSNTEAFF TGCAGCGTAACATACGGGACTTCGAACACTGAAGCTTTCTTT
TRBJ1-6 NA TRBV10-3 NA CAISGQQDNSPLHF TGTGCCATCAGTGGACAGCAGGATAATTCACCCCTCCACTTT
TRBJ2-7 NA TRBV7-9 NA CASSISLSGLPYEQYF TGTGCCAGCAGCATTAGCCTCTCCGGACTGCCATACGAGCAGTACTTC
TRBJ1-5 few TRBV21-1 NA CASSKSNTGSNQPQHF TGTGCCAGCAGCAAAAGCAACACGGGGTCCAATCAGCCCCAGCATTTT
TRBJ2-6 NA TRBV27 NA CASSLGTGANVLTF TGTGCCAGCAGTTTGGGGACAGGGGCCAACGTCCTGACTTTC
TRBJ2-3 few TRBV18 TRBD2 CASSQTSGASDTQYF TGTGCCAGCTCACAGACTAGCGGGGCCTCAGATACGCAGTATTTT
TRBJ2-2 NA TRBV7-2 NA CASRGTANTGELFF TGTGCCAGCAGAGGAACAGCCAACACCGGGGAGCTGTTTTTT
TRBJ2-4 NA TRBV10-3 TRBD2 CAISESQRETKNIQYF TGTGCCATCAGTGAGTCGCAGCGGGAGACCAAAAACATTCAGTACTTC
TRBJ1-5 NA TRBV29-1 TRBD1 CSVGGQGNQPQHF TGCAGCGTTGGTGGACAGGGCAATCAGCCCCAGCATTTT
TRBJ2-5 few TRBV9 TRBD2 CASSVATSGVETQYF TGTGCCAGCAGCGTAGCTACGAGCGGGGTGGAGACCCAGTACTTC
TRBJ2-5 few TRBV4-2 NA CASSQEGRAETQYF TGTGCCAGCAGCCAAGAGGGTAGGGCGGAGACCCAGTACTTC
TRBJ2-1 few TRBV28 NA CASSGPFGADNEQFF TGTGCCAGCAGTGGGCCTTTCGGAGCGGATAATGAGCAGTTCTTC
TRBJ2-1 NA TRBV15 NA CATSREVNEQFF TGTGCCACCAGCAGAGAGGTCAATGAGCAGTTCTTC
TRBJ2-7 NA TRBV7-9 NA CASSLRSAYEQYF TGTGCCAGCAGCTTAAGGTCAGCCTACGAGCAGTACTTC
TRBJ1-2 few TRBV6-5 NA CASSPGTTRRRGYTF TGTGCCAGCAGCCCCGGGACGACGAGAAGACGGGGCTACACCTTC
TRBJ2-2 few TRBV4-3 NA CASSQEVPGNTGELFF TGCGCCAGCAGCCAAGAAGTTCCCGGCAACACCGGGGAGCTGTTTTTT
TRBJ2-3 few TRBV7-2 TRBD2 CASRTLAGWGADTQYF TGTGCCAGCAGGACCCTAGCGGGATGGGGGGCAGATACGCAGTATTTT
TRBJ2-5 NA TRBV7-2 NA CASSLSRGAGKTQYF TGTGCCAGCAGCTTATCCCGGGGGGCTGGAAAGACCCAGTACTTC
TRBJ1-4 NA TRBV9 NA CASSVASSTNEKLFF TGTGCCAGCAGCGTTGCCTCATCAACTAATGAAAAACTGTTTTTT
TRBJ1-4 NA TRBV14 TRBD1 CASSLQGGSEKLFF TGTGCCAGCAGTCTACAGGGGGGAAGTGAAAAACTGTTTTTT
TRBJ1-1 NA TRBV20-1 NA CSVVGRTEAFF TGCAGCGTCGTGGGGAGGACTGAAGCTTTCTTT
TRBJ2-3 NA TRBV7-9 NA CASSPKSEDTQYF TGTGCCAGCAGCCCAAAATCTGAAGATACGCAGTATTTT
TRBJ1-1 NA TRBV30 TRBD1 CAYHRGGTEAFF TGTGCCTACCACAGGGGAGGCACTGAAGCTTTCTTT
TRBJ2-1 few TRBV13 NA CASSSSVTGPNEQFF TGTGCCAGCAGCTCGTCGGTCACAGGGCCCAATGAGCAGTTCTTC
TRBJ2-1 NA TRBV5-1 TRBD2 CASSFPTSGINEQFF TGCGCCAGCAGCTTCCCGACTAGCGGGATTAATGAGCAGTTCTTC
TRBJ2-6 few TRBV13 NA CASSLVGANVLTF TGTGCCAGCAGCTTAGTTGGGGCCAACGTCCTGACTTTC
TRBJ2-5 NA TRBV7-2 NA CASSRQVADQETQYF TGTGCCAGCAGCCGCCAGGTGGCGGACCAAGAGACCCAGTACTTC
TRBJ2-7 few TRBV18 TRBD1 CASSQGAAYEQYF TGTGCCAGCTCCCAGGGGGCTGCTTACGAGCAGTACTTC
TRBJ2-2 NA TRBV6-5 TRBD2 CASKIAGGPVGELFF TGTGCCAGCAAGATAGCGGGAGGGCCTGTCGGGGAGCTGTTTTTT
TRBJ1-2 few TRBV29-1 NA CSVPAAELGFKGPLRHGYTF TGCAGCGTTCCTGCCGCAGAGCTAGGCTTTAAGGGACCCTTAAGGCATGGCTACACCTTC